This entry lists 19 T cell receptor beta chains sequenced from one sample in a study of cytomegalovirus exposure and HLA in healthy donors. The PCR had 60 Vbeta and 13 Jbeta primers. TCRdb keeps only in-frame clones here, not all; method: immunoSEQ multiplex PCR. This repertoire shows approximately 160,000 clones, around 82% found once; its top ten account for 0.38%. The source material was PBMCs. The receptor set was obtained from a boy aged 2 to 10 in good health and CMV-seronegative.

The chain couples TRBV5-1 to TRBJ2-5; 8 bases line up with TRBD2. V trimming: 4 bases; J trimming: 3 bases; junction bases outside the gene matches: 8. Germline CDR1 reads SGHRS; CDR2 reads YFSETQ. CDR3 size: 15 residues. The CDR3 DNA is TGCGCCAGCAGCATCCGAGCGGGAGATGAAGAGACCCAGTACTTC. Its protein product is CASSIRAGDEETQYF. Filled out from reference TRBV5-1 and TRBJ2-5, the complete variable domain reads KAGVTQTPRYLIKTRGQQVTLSCSPISGHRSVSWYQQTPGQGLQFLFEYFSETQRNKGNFPGRFSGRQFSNSRSEMNVSTLELGDSALYLCASSIRAGDEETQYFGPGTRLLVL.

The rearrangement links TRBV27 to TRBJ2-7, with 8 nucleotides matching TRBD2. With 3 bases clipped from V and 1 base from J, the junction kept 5 bases outside the gene matches. The germline V gene has CDR1 MNHEY and CDR2 SMNVEV (reference sequence). The CDR3 is 15 residues long. The CDR3 DNA follows: TGTGCCAGCAGTTTTACTAGCGGCCTTTCCTACGAGCAGTACTTC. Translated, it gives CASSFTSGLSYEQYF.

DNA of the CDR3: TGTGCCAGTAGTGATACCGGGACAGGGCCCTACGAGCAGTACTTC. It specifies CASSDTGTGPYEQYF. This chain uses TRBV19 with TRBJ2-7; 9 bases line up with TRBD1. V was clipped by 5 bases and J by 2 bases; unmatched bases: 7. The germline gives CDR1 LNHDA, CDR2 SQIVND (reference sequence). The CDR3 contains 15 residues. The full variable domain, with the rest looked up from reference TRBV19 and TRBJ2-7, is DGGITQSPKYLFRKEGQNVTLSCEQNLNHDAMYWYRQDPGQGLRLIYYSQIVNDFQKGDIAEGYSVSREKKESFPLTVTSAQKNPTAFYLCASSDTGTGPYEQYFGPGTRLTVT.

The gene calls are TRBV7-8 and TRBJ1-1, with 8 bases fitting TRBD1. This CDR3 contains 14 residues. Germline CDR1 reads SGHVS; CDR2 reads FQNEAQ. The J segment lost 5 bases and the V segment lost 5 bases, leaving 7 bases of the junction unmatched. The CDR3 coding sequence is TGTGCCAGCAGCACCACAGGGGGTTTGACTGAAGCTTTCTTT. Residues: CASSTTGGLTEAFF.

The gene calls are TRBV27 and TRBJ2-1; 10 nucleotides match TRBD2. The germline CDR1 and CDR2 sequences are MNHEY and SMNVEV (reference sequence). The CDR3 is made up of 14 amino acids. Trimming took 4 bases from V and 9 from J; bases not matched to a gene: 6. CDR3 nucleotides: TGTGCCAGCAGTTGGGATAGCGGGAGGTCTGAGCAGTTCTTC. This gives the protein CASSWDSGRSEQFF.

This clone came up once. This chain uses TRBV6-1 with TRBJ1-1; D might be TRBD1 (5 bases). Germline loops: CDR1 MNHNS, CDR2 SASEGT. V was shortened by 6 bases and J by 5 bases, with 10 bases between the two germline ends. The CDR3 totals 12 residues. The CDR3 bases are TGTGCCAGCAGGGGGCGGTGGACTGAAGCTTTCTTT. Amino acids: CASRGRWTEAFF.

The V gene is TRBV27, the J gene TRBJ2-7; D not certain. From germline, CDR1 is MNHEY and CDR2 SMNVEV (reference sequence). The CDR3 loop spans 16 amino acids. With 5 bases removed from V and 2 bases from J, the gap between germline ends came to 19 bases. CDR3 DNA: TGTGCCAGCAGTGCCACAAGTCCTCCCTTGGCCTACGAGCAGTACTTC. The encoded protein is CASSATSPPLAYEQYF.

Here the CDR3 reads CASSQDITGGYGYTF. CDR3 in DNA: TGCGCCAGCAGCCAAGATATAACCGGTGGCTATGGCTACACCTTC. J is TRBJ1-2 and V is TRBV4-1; no reliable D call. This CDR3 comprises 15 residues. The germline V gene encodes CDR1 MGHRA and CDR2 YSYEKL. Trimming took 0 bases from V and 4 from J, leaving 12 bases between them.

The chain recombines TRBV14 with TRBJ2-7, with a tentative D call TRBD2 (6 bases). The CDR3 sequence is 13 residues long. V lost 1 base, J lost 3 bases, and 7 bases lay in between. From germline, CDR1 is SGHDN and CDR2 FVKESK. The CDR3 region is CASSQGRGYEQYF. CDR3 nucleotide sequence: TGTGCCAGCAGCCAAGGGAGGGGCTACGAGCAGTACTTC.

The V call is TRBV5-5, the J call TRBJ2-3, with D possibly being TRBD1 (7 bases). CDR3 length: 15 amino acids. V lost 0 bases to trimming and J lost 3 bases, with 11 bases between them. Germline V gene sequence: CDR1 SGHKS, CDR2 YYEKEE (reference sequence). DNA for the CDR3: TGTGCCAGCAGCTTGGTACAGGGGAGGACAGATACGCAGTATTTT. The encoded protein is CASSLVQGRTDTQYF.

The chain joins TRBV7-9 to TRBJ2-1, with TRBD1 matching 10 bases. This CDR3 has 14 residues. Germline CDR1 reads SEHNR; CDR2 reads FQNEAQ (reference sequence). V trimming: 5 bases; J trimming: 9 bases; junction bases outside the gene matches: 7. CDR3 loop: CASSGQGQGPEQFF. In nucleotides, the CDR3 is TGTGCCAGCAGCGGCCAGGGACAGGGGCCTGAGCAGTTCTTC.

This clone was seen a handful of times. The chain links TRBV18 to TRBJ2-7, with D tentatively TRBD1 (5 bases). CDR1 and CDR2 from the germline V gene are KGHSH and LQKENI. The CDR3 has 16 residues. V was clipped by 4 bases and J by 0 bases, with 16 bases between them. The CDR3 reads CASSRTGASSSYEQYF. DNA for the CDR3: TGTGCCAGCTCACGAACTGGGGCATCGAGCTCCTACGAGCAGTACTTC.

The chain links TRBV6-6 to TRBJ1-5; 9 bases are shared with TRBD1. CDR1 MNHNY and CDR2 SVGAGI come from the germline V gene (reference sequence). The CDR3 totals 15 residues. Trimming took 7 bases from V and 5 from J; bases not matched to a gene: 9. The CDR3 nucleotides are TGTGCCAGCACCCCTAGAGGGGACAGGGATCAGCCCCAGCATTTT. It translates to CASTPRGDRDQPQHF.

The V and J genes are TRBV23-1 and TRBJ2-6; TRBD1 is a possible D gene (6 bases). TRBV23-1 is classed as an ORF, of uncertain function. The germline V and J ends were trimmed by 2 bases and 2 bases, with 10 bases remaining between them. There are 16 residues in the CDR3. CDR3: CASSQAQGTGANVLTF. CDR3 nucleotides: TGCGCCAGCAGTCAAGCGCAGGGGACTGGGGCCAACGTCCTGACTTTC.

The chain has TRBV28 and TRBJ1-5; D not resolved. The CDR3 loop spans 13 amino acids. V was pared by 9 bases and J by 0 bases, with 9 bases between. Germline V lookup: CDR1 MDHEN, CDR2 SYDVKM. CDR3 loop: CASRRYSNQPQHF. CDR3 sequence (DNA): TGTGCCAGTCGCAGATATAGCAATCAGCCCCAGCATTTT. Based on the CDR3 plus reference TRBV28 and TRBJ1-5, the full variable domain is DVKVTQSSRYLVKRTGEKVFLECVQDMDHENMFWYRQDPGLGLRLIYFSYDVKMKEKGDIPEGYSVSREKKERFSLILESASTNQTSMYLCASRRYSNQPQHFGDGTRLSIL.

This chain joins TRBV7-3 and TRBJ2-3, with 7 bases lining up with TRBD2. This CDR3 has 14 amino acids. V was clipped by 2 bases and J by 3 bases; unmatched bases: 2. Germline V gene data show CDR1 as SGHTA and CDR2 as FQGTGA. The CDR3 sequence is CASSLAGVTDTQYF. CDR3 coding DNA: TGTGCCAGCAGCTTAGCGGGAGTGACAGATACGCAGTATTTT.

This chain uses TRBV4-2 with TRBJ2-3; 9 positions match TRBD1. V was clipped by 1 base and J by 2 bases; unmatched bases: 7. The CDR3 has 17 amino acids. Germline V CDR1 and CDR2: LGHNA, YNFKEQ. The CDR3 loop reads CASSQGTGGDSTDTQYF. The CDR3 DNA reads as TGTGCCAGCAGCCAAGGTACAGGGGGCGATTCCACAGATACGCAGTATTTT.

CDR3 region: CASSLESALSGNTIYF. For the CDR3, the DNA is TGCGCCAGCAGCTTGGAATCCGCGCTCTCTGGAAACACCATATATTTT. V gene TRBV5-1 combines with J gene TRBJ1-3; D gene unclear. CDR3 length equals 16 residues. Trimming pared 0 bases from V and 0 bases from J, leaving 10 bases between. Germline CDR1 reads SGHRS; CDR2 reads YFSETQ.

CDR3 sequence: CASSIARGDYEQYF. The CDR3 DNA reads as TGTGCCAGTAGTATAGCCCGAGGGGACTACGAGCAGTACTTC. The chain couples TRBV19 to TRBJ2-5, with D perhaps TRBD1 or TRBD2 (5 bases each). The J call may be wrong; the DNA end is better matched by TRBJ2-7. From germline, CDR1 is LNHDA and CDR2 SQIVND (reference sequence). The CDR3 runs 14 residues.